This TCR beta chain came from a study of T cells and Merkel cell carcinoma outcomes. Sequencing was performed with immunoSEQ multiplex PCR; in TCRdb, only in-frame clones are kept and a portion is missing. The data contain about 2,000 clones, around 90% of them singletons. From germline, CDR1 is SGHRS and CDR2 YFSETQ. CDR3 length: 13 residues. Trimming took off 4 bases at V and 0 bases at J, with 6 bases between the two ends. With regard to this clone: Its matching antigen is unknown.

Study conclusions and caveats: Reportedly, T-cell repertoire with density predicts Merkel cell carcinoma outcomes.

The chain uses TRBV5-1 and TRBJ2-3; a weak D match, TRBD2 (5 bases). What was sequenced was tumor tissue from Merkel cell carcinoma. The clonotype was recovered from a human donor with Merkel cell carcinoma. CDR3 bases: TGCGCCAGCAGCCGAGGGAGCACAGATACGCAGTATTTT. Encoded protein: CASSRGSTDTQYF.